This TCR beta chain was retrieved from a study of OX40 agonist ivuxolimab in advanced cancers. As for the study more broadly: The costimulatory receptor OX40 (CD134) was targeted by ivuxolimab, a fully human IgG2 agonistic monoclonal antibody. Intravenous ivuxolimab was administered to patients every 2 weeks at six dose levels: 0.01, 0.1, 0.3, 1.5, 3 and 10 mg/kg. Among the approximately 54 dose-escalation patients, roughly 20 had hepatocellular carcinoma, some 15 melanoma, 9 renal cell carcinoma and 9 head and neck cancer. In the dose-escalation cohort, approximately 80% of patients were male, and the mean age was approximately 60 years with a range of about 20 to 80. Patients were allowed to have had prior anti-PD-1, anti-PD-L1 or anti-CTLA-4 therapy, and approximately 40% of the dose-escalation patients had previously received checkpoint inhibitors. Three dose-escalation patients achieved partial responses, one with hepatocellular carcinoma and two with cutaneous melanoma. The point of sequencing TCRbeta in the periphery was to test whether ivuxolimab changed TCR sequence diversity and drove clonal T-cell expansion. The paper describes the monotherapy dose-escalation part (N ≈ 49 patients) of the phase I trial of ivuxolimab. What the authors observed across the whole study: Which antigens the clonally expanded peripheral T cells were specific for was not determined. Low levels of normalized T-cell clonal expansion were also seen in some nonresponding patients. After ivuxolimab, CD8+ T cells had more expanded clones than CD4+ T cells on average. At doses from 0.1 to 3.0 mg/kg, clonal expansion was seen in both CD4+ and CD8+ blood T cells between baseline and week 6. Partial responders in the 0.1-3.0 mg/kg groups had among the lowest normalized peripheral clonal expansion, especially among CD8+ T cells.

Notes on this clone: There is no known antigen for this receptor. No clone much larger than this one lies a single base away; base qualities are absent.

Genomic DNA was isolated from the sorted cells so that the TCRbeta CDR3 region could be sequenced. The immunoSEQ Assay was used to sequence the TCRbeta CDR3 regions. TCRdb took this table from immuneACCESS and kept in-frame rearrangements with V and J called. Such tables lack part of the clones; where checked against another copy, unresolved V genes explain under half of the gap, and the rest is unexplained. The sample table records under 60,000 clones; approximately 90% of these occur just once. The ten top clones hold roughly a third of the sample. Measured from the cysteine to the phenylalanine, the CDR3 is 14 residues long. Only the CDR3 part of the read is kept: 42 bases, read in frame from the first base. Trimming removed 1 base from V and 3 bases from J, leaving 9 bases between the germline ends. The germline V gene (reference sequence) sets CDR1 to SEHNR and CDR2 to FQNEAQ. The trial excluded patients who had a history of autoimmune disease or were on systemic immunosuppression. Peripheral blood for TCR sequencing was drawn from every dose cohort at baseline, at cycle 4 day 1 and at cycle 7 day 1. Samples came from an open-label, multicenter, first-in-human phase I dose-escalation trial of ivuxolimab. Adults with locally advanced or metastatic head and neck squamous cell, hepatocellular, melanoma or renal cell carcinoma were enrolled in the trial. CD4+ and CD8+ T cells were sorted separately from peripheral blood before TCR sequencing.

The chain links TRBV7-9 with TRBJ1-2, with TRBD1 perhaps the D gene, on 5 matching bases. The receptor was isolated from an adult with an advanced solid tumor such as melanoma, head and neck, liver or kidney cancer. The sequences come from CD4+ or CD8+ T cells sorted from blood, collected in a trial of the OX40 agonist ivuxolimab. The CDR3 has the sequence CASSLVTVDYGYTF. At the DNA level, the sequence is TGTGCCAGCAGCTTAGTGACAGTGGACTATGGCTACACCTTC.